This T cell receptor (beta chain) was sequenced for a study of identical twins. Overall study results and limits: Out-of-frame alpha sequences common to twins exhibited an excess of low generation probability. Modeled out-of-frame TCR alpha sharing in monozygotic twins fell below observed levels. Insertion counts were lower in abundant cord blood beta clonotypes, a trend that memory repertoires did not show.

Germline CDR1 reads SEHNR; CDR2 reads FQNEAQ (reference sequence). The ends were cut back, 4 bases at V and 0 bases at J, with 12 bases in the middle. The CDR3 is made up of 15 amino acids. Comments on this clonotype: As yet, its antigen is unknown.

The cDNA had a unique molecular identifier and a template-switch universal primer site. TCRdb reprocessed the 5' RACE reads with MiXCR, giving one entry per CDR3 protein. The sample lists around 1.7 million distinct CDR3 sequences, more than 30% occurring once. J is TRBJ1-1 and V is TRBV7-9; unclear D gene. The sample taken for sequencing was cord blood. This sequence originates from a newborn girl in good health. The CDR3 coding sequence is TGTGCCAGCAGCTCTCCTGGTAGGTTGAACACTGAAGCTTTCTTT. The encoded protein is CASSSPGRLNTEAFF.